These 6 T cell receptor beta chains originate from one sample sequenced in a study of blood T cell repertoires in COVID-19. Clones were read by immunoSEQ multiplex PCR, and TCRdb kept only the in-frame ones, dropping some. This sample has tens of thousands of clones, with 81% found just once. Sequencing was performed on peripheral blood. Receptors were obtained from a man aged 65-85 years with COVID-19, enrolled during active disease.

DNA of the CDR3: TGTGCCAGCAGCAAGGAAGGAAGGGGCAACACCGGGGAGCTGTTTTTT. It codes for CASSKEGRGNTGELFF. The gene calls are TRBV7-3 and TRBJ2-2; D might be TRBD1 (5 bases). Germline V lookup: CDR1 SGHTA, CDR2 FQGTGA. The CDR3 covers 16 residues. Trimming removed 5 bases at V and 2 bases at J, with 15 bases between.

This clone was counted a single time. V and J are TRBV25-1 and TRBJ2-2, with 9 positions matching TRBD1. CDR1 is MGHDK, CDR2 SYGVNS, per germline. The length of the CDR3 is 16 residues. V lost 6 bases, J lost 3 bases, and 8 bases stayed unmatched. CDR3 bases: TGTGCCAGCAGACTCTCCTGGACAGGGGACACCGGGGAGCTGTTTTTT. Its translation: CASRLSWTGDTGELFF.

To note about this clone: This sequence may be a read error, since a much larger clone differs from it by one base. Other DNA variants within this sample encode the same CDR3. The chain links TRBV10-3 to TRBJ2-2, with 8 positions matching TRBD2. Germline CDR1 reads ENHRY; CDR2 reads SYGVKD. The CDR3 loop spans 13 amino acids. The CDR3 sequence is CAITGGAAGELFF. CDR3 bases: TGCGCCATCACCGGGGGGGCAGCGGGGGAGCTGTTTTTT.

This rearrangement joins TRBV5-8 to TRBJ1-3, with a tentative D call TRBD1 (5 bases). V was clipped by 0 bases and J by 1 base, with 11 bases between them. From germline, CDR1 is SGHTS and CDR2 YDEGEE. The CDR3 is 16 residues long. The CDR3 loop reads CASSLVSGGSGNTIYF. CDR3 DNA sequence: TGTGCCAGCAGCTTGGTTTCGGGGGGATCTGGAAACACCATATATTTT.

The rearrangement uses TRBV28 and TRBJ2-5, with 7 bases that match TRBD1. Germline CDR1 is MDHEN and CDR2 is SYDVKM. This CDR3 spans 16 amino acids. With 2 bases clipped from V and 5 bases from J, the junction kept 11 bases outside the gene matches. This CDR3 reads CASSLVLAGGLETQYF. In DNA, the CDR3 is TGTGCCAGCAGTTTAGTCCTCGCAGGGGGTCTGGAGACCCAGTACTTC.

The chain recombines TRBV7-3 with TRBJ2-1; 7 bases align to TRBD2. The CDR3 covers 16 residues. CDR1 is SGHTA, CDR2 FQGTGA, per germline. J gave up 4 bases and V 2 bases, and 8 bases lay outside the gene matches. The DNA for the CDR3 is TGTGCCAGCAGCTTACCGAGCGGGACCGAATACAATGAGCAGTTCTTC. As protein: CASSLPSGTEYNEQFF.